This T cell receptor beta chain was obtained from a study of low-dose radiotherapy and immunotherapy resistance in tumors. In the study overall: Cohort 2's total reached 13 Gy over 26 weeks, at 1 Gy per fraction every two weeks. Intravenous ipilimumab 1 mg/kg every six weeks was given with nivolumab 240 mg every two weeks. Intravenously given cyclophosphamide 200 mg/m2 followed a two-week schedule that placed each dose one day before radiation and immunotherapy.

Regarding time point: before trial treatment. Each patient who was eligible had an advanced solid tumor with no tumor-infiltrating lymphocytes. With TRAV- and TRBV-specific primers, first-strand cDNA was made, covering the alpha and beta chains. A roughly 22-cycle PCR with a constant-region primer and V-primer adapter amplified TCRs. Via MiXCR, TCRdb re-called the reads, giving one row per CDR3 protein. The repertoire holds tens of thousands of distinct CDR3 sequences, with approximately 25% as singletons. The input for sequencing was PBMCs, taken before treatment. The TCR was taken from a male donor with prostate cancer.

The DNA for the CDR3 is TGTGCCAGCAGTTTAAGGGACAGATTCAGTGGGGAGCTGTTTTTT. Residues: CASSLRDRFSGELFF. V gene TRBV12-3 or TRBV12-4 combines with J gene TRBJ2-2; 7 nucleotides match TRBD1. The V gene end was trimmed by 2 bases and the J gene end by 8 bases; junction bases not matched to a gene: 8. The CDR3 runs 15 residues.